These 5 T cell receptor beta chains were sequenced from one sample in a study of beta chain features in type 1 diabetes. TCRB transcripts that were expressed got sequenced, as all of the isolated RNA had been reverse transcribed. Using immunoSEQ multiplex PCR, the repertoire was profiled, and TCRdb retains in-frame clones only, with some absent. The sample carries some 220,000 clones, about 11% recorded once. The sample taken for sequencing was central memory CD4+ T cells from blood. Every receptor here comes from a young man in good health.

This chain connects TRBV29-1 to TRBJ2-3; the match to TRBD2 covers 7 bases. CDR1 SQVTM and CDR2 ANQGSEA come from the germline V gene. V lost 8 bases and J lost 4; bases outside the gene matches: 12. CDR3 length: 14 residues. The CDR3 sequence is CSLRGEFGADTQYF. The CDR3 DNA follows: TGCAGCCTCCGGGGGGAGTTTGGCGCAGATACGCAGTATTTT.

J is TRBJ2-1 and V is TRBV7-3; TRBD2 aligns across 8 bases. The CDR3 runs 14 residues. V shed 2 bases and J 6 bases; nucleotides not matched to a gene: 3. The germline CDR1 and CDR2 sequences are SGHTA and FQGTGA. The CDR3 region has the DNA TGTGCCAGCAGCTTAGGGACTAGAGTCAATGAGCAGTTCTTC. Amino acid sequence: CASSLGTRVNEQFF. Variable domain in full (rest from reference TRBV7-3 and TRBJ2-1): GAGVSQTPSNKVTEKGKYVELRCDPISGHTALYWYRQSLGQGPEFLIYFQGTGAADDSGLPNDRFFAVRPEGSVSTLKIQRTERGDSAVYLCASSLGTRVNEQFFGPGTRLTVL.

The chain uses TRBV15 and TRBJ1-1; D unclear. Germline lookup yields CDR1 LNHNV and CDR2 YYDKDF (reference sequence). CDR3 length equals 14 residues. V was pared by 3 bases and J by 1 base, with 9 bases between. CDR3 region: CATSSRLQNTEAFF. The DNA of the CDR3 is TGTGCCACCAGCAGTCGGCTCCAGAACACTGAAGCTTTCTTT.

This clone was counted a few times. The chain carries TRBV29-1 and TRBJ1-1, with D perhaps matching TRBD1 (5 bases). Trimming shortened V by 7 bases and J by 1 base, and 10 bases separated the two germline ends. This CDR3 has 12 amino acids. Germline V gene lookup returns CDR1 SQVTM and CDR2 ANQGSEA. For the CDR3, the DNA is TGCAGCGCTGGGGGGTGGAACACTGAAGCTTTCTTT. Translated, it gives CSAGGWNTEAFF.

The CDR3 nucleotides are TGTGCCATCAGCCTGGGACTAGGAGGCACAGATACGCAGTATTTT. Amino acid sequence: CAISLGLGGTDTQYF. The genes are TRBV10-3 and TRBJ2-3, with TRBD2 matching 8 bases. CDR1 ENHRY and CDR2 SYGVKD come from the germline V gene. V dropped 6 bases and J dropped 1; count of bases not matched to a gene: 6. This CDR3 is 15 amino acids long.